This T cell receptor (beta chain) is drawn from a study of spatial heterogeneity in lung cancer. Each TCR cDNA molecule bore a unique molecular identifier. TCRdb re-derived calls from the 5' RACE reads in MiXCR, one entry per CDR3 protein. The table has about 48,000 distinct CDR3 sequences, approximately 5% seen once. The germline V gene has CDR1 SGHRS and CDR2 YFSETQ. This CDR3 has 17 residues. V was pared by 2 bases and J by 6 bases, with 12 bases of the junction left unmatched. At least ten counts were recorded for this clonotype. Specified time point: sample taken at primary tumor resection. The cohort: approximately 74 early-stage, untreated non-small cell lung cancer patients. No cell sorting; template was whole RNA from tumor, lung tissue or PBMC.

The V call is TRBV5-1, the J call TRBJ2-3; TRBD2 matches 10 bases. This clonotype originated in a male donor with early-stage non-small cell lung cancer. The starting material was PBMCs, obtained at surgery. CDR3 amino acids: CASSLIASGGVGDTQYF. The CDR3 DNA reads TGCGCCAGCAGCTTAATCGCTAGCGGGGGCGTGGGCGATACGCAGTATTTT.